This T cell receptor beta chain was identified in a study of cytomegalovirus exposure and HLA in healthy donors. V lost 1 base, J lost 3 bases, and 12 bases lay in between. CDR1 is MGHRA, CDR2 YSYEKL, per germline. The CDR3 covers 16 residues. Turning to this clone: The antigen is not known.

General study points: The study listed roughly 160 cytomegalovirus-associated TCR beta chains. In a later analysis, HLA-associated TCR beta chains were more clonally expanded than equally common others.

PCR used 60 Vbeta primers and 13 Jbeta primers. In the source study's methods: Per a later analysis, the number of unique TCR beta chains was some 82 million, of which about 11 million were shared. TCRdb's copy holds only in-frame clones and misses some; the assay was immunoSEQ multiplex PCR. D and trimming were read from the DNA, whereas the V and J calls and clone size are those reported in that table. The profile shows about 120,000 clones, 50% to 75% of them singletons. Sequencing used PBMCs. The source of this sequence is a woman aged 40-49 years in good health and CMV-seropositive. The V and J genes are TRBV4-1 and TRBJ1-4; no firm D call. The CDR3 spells CASSQGTGAANEKLFF. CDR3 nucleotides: TGCGCCAGCAGCCAAGGGACGGGAGCGGCTAATGAAAAACTGTTTTTT.